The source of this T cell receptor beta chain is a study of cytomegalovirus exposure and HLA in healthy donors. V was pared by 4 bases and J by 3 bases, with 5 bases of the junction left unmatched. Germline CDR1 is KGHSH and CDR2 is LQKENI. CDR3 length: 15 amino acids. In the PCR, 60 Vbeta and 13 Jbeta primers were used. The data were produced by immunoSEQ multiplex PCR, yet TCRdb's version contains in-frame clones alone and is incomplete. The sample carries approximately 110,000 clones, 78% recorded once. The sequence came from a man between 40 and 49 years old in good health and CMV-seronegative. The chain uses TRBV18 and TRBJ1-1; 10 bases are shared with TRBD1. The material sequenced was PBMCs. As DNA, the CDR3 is TGTGCCAGCTCACTTTCGACAGGGGGCGACACTGAAGCTTTCTTT. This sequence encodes CASSLSTGGDTEAFF.